The source of this TCR beta chain is a study of breast tumors, draining lymph nodes, adjacent tissues. This clonotype was observed once. Samples came from axillary lymph nodes draining the breast cancer. A single record per CDR3 protein comes from TCRdb applying MiXCR to the multiplex PCR reads. The sample lists about 230,000 distinct CDR3 sequences, about 32% occurring once. V shed 4 bases and J 6 bases; nucleotides not matched to a gene: 14. The CDR3 sequence is 15 residues long. The germline V gene has CDR1 SQVTM and CDR2 ANQGSEA. V gene TRBV29-1 combines with J gene TRBJ2-5; 7 bases are a match to TRBD2. The clonotype originates from a female donor with breast cancer. Some clones in this sample may be carry-over from other donors' samples. Source material: axillary lymph node tissue. Written as DNA, the CDR3 is TGCAGCGTTGGGAGGCGGGGTGGGGAGGGAAAGACCCAGTACTTC. This encodes CSVGRRGGEGKTQYF.